This T cell receptor beta chain emerged from a study of blood T cell repertoires in COVID-19. TCRdb's table, derived via immunoSEQ multiplex PCR, lists solely in-frame clones and lacks some. Here the sample spans 310,000 or so clones, around 90% being singletons. This clone came up once. Those enrolled in Seattle joined during active infection and were followed longitudinally afterward. The CDR3 totals 15 residues. Germline CDR1 is MGHDK and CDR2 is SYGVNS. V lost 2 bases, J lost 0 bases, and 1 base stayed unmatched. Material: peripheral blood. This sequence was found in a man aged 30-40 years with COVID-19, enrolled during active disease. The gene calls are TRBV25-1 and TRBJ2-1, with 7 bases lining up with TRBD1. The chain's CDR3 is CASSERDSSYNEQFF. CDR3 nucleotides: TGTGCCAGCAGTGAACGGGACAGCTCCTACAATGAGCAGTTCTTC.